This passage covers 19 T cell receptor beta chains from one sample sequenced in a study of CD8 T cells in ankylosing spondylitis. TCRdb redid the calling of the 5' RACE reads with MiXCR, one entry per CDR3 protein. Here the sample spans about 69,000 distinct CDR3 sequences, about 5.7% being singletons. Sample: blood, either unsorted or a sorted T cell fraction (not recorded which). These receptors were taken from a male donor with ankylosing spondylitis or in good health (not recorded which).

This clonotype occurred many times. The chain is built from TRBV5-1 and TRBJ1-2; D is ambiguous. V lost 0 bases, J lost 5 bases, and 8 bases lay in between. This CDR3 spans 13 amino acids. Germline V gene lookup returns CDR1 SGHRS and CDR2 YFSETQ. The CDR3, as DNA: TGCGCCAGCAGCTTGGACCTAAAATATGGCTACACCTTC. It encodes CASSLDLKYGYTF.

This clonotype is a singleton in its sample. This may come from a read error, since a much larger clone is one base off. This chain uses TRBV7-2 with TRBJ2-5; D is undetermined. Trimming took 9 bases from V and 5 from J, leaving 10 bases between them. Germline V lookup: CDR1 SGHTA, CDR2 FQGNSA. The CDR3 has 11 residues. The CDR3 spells CARSRTETQYF. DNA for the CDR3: TGTGCCAGAAGCCGGACGGAGACCCAGTACTTC.

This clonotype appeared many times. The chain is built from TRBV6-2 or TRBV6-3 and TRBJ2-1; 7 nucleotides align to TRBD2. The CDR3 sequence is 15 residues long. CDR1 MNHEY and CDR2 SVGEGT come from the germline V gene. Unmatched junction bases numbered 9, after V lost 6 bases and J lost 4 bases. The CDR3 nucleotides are TGTGCCAGCAGAGAGATGACTAGCCTATACAATGAGCAGTTCTTC. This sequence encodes CASREMTSLYNEQFF.

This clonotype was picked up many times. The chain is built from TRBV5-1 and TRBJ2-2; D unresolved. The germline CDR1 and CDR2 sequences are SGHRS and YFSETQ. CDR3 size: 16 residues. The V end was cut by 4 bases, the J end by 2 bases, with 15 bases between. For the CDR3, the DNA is TGCGCCAGCAGCCCAAACACAGCCCAAAACACCGGGGAGCTGTTTTTT. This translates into CASSPNTAQNTGELFF.

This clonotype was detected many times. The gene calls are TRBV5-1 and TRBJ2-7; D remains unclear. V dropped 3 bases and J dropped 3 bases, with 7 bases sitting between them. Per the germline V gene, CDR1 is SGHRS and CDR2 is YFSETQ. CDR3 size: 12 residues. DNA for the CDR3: TGCGCCAGCAGCTATGACGGCTACGAGCAGTACTTC. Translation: CASSYDGYEQYF.

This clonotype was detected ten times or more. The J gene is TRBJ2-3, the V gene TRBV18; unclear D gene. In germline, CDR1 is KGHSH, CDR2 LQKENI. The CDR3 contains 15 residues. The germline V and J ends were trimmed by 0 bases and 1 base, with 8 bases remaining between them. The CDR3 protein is CASSPPSQGTDTQYF. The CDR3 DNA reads TGTGCCAGCTCACCACCGAGCCAGGGCACAGATACGCAGTATTTT.

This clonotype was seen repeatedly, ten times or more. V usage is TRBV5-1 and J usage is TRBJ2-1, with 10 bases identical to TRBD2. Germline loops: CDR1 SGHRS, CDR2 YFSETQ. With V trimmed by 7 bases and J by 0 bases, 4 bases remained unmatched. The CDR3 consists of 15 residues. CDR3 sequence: CASRPSGSSYNEQFF. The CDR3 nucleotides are TGCGCCAGCCGACCTAGCGGGAGCTCCTACAATGAGCAGTTCTTC.

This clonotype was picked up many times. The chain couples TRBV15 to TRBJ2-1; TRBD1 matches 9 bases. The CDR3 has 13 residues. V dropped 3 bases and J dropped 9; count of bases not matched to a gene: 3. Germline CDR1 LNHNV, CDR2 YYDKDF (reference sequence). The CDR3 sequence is CATSRTGGFEQFF. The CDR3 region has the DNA TGTGCCACCAGCAGGACAGGGGGGTTTGAGCAGTTCTTC.

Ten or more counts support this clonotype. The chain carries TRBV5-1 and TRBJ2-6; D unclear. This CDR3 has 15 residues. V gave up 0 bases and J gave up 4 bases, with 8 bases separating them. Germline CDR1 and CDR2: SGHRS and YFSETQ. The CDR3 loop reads CASSLGISGANVLTF. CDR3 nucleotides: TGCGCCAGCAGCTTGGGCATTTCCGGGGCCAACGTCCTGACTTTC. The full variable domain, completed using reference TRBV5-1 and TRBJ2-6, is KAGVTQTPRYLIKTRGQQVTLSCSPISGHRSVSWYQQTPGQGLQFLFEYFSETQRNKGNFPGRFSGRQFSNSRSEMNVSTLELGDSALYLCASSLGISGANVLTFGAGSRLTVL.

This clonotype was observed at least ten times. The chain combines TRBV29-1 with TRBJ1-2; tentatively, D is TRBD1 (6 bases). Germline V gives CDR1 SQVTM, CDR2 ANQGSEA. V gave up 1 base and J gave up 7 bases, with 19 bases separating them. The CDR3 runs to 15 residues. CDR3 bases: TGCAGCGTTGAAGGAGGGACATTTGGAGGTCGTGGCTACACCTTC. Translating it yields CSVEGGTFGGRGYTF.

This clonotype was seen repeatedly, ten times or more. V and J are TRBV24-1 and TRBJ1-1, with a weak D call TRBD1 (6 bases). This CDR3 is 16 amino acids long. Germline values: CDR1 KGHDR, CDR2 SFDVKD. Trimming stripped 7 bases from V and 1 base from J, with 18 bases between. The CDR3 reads CATRDPRGGSNTEAFF. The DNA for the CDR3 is TGTGCCACCAGGGACCCCAGAGGGGGGTCGAACACTGAAGCTTTCTTT.

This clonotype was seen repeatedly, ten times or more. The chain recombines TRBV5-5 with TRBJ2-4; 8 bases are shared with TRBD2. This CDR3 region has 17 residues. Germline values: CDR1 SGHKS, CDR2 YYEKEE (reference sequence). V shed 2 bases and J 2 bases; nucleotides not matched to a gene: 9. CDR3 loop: CASSLVPGGATKNIQYF. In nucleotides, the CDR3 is TGTGCCAGCAGCTTAGTCCCCGGGGGGGCGACCAAAAACATTCAGTACTTC.

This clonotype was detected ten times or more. CDR3 region: CAIRGGQGRTEAFF. The CDR3 DNA is TGTGCCATCAGGGGAGGACAGGGAAGAACTGAAGCTTTCTTT. The chain employs TRBV10-3 and TRBJ1-1; 8 positions agree with TRBD1. V gave up 6 bases and J gave up 5 bases; unmatched junction bases: 8. Germline V lookup: CDR1 ENHRY, CDR2 SYGVKD. The CDR3 has 14 amino acids.

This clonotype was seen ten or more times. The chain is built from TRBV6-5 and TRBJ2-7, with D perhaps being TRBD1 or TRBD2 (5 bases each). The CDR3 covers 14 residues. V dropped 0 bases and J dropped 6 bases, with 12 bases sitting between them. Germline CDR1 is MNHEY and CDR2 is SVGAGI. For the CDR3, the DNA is TGTGCCAGCAGTTACTCGATTATTGGGGGCGAGCAGTACTTC. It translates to CASSYSIIGGEQYF.

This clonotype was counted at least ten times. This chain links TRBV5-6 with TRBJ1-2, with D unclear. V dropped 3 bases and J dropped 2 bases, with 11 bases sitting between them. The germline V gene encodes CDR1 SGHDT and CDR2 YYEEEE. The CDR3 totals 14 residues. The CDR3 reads CASSSLGSNYGYTF. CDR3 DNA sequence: TGTGCCAGCAGCTCGCTTGGGTCCAACTATGGCTACACCTTC. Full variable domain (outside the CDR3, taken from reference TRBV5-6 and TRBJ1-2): DAGVTQSPTHLIKTRGQQVTLRCSPKSGHDTVSWYQQALGQGPQFIFQYYEEEERQRGNFPDRFSGHQFPNYSSELNVNALLLGDSALYLCASSSLGSNYGYTFGSGTRLTVV.

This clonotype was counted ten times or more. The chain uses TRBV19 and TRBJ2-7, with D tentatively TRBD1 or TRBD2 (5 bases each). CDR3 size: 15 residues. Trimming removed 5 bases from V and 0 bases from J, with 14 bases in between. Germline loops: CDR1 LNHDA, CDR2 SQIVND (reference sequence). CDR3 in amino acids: CASSPRQRSSYEQYF. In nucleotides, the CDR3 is TGTGCCAGTAGTCCCCGACAGCGGAGCTCCTACGAGCAGTACTTC.

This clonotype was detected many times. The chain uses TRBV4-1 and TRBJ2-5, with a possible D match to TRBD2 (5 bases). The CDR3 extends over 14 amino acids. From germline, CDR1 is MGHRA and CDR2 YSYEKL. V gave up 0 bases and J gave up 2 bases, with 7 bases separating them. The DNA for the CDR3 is TGCGCCAGCAGCCAAGAAAGGACTCAAGAGACCCAGTACTTC. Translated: CASSQERTQETQYF.

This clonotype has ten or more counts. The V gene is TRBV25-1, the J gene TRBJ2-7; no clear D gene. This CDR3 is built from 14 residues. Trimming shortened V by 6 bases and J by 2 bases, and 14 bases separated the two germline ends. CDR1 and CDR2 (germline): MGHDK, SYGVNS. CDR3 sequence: CASSAVEITYEQYF. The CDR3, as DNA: TGTGCCAGCAGCGCCGTTGAGATAACCTACGAGCAGTACTTC.

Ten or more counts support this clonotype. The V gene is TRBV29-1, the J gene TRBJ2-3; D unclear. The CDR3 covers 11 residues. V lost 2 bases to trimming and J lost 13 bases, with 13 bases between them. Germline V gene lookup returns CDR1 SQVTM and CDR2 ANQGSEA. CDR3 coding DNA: TGCAGCGTTGAAACGGATTTCCGGGAGTATTTT. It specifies CSVETDFREYF.